This TCR beta chain was identified during a study of OX40 agonist ivuxolimab in advanced cancers. V gave up 0 bases and J gave up 5 bases, with 7 bases separating them. This CDR3 contains 13 residues. The V gene's germline CDR1 is ENHRY and CDR2 SYGVKD. Study-wide points: The mean number of expanded clones was higher in CD8+ T cells than in CD4+. Clonal expansion was seen in CD4+ and CD8+ blood T cells by week 6 at 0.1 to 3.0 mg/kg.

Notes on this clone: What it recognizes is unknown.

The table came from immunoSEQ multiplex PCR; TCRdb's copy has only in-frame clones and leaves some out. Among approximately 59,000 clones listed, 88% were seen once. The source material was CD4+ or CD8+ T cells sorted from blood, sampled in a trial of the OX40 agonist ivuxolimab. The chain carries TRBV10-3 and TRBJ2-5; D not resolved. The receptor was derived from an adult with an advanced solid tumor such as melanoma, head and neck, liver or kidney cancer. The CDR3 nucleotides read TGTGCCATCAGTGAGTCAAACGGGGAGACCCAGTACTTC. Encoded protein: CAISESNGETQYF.